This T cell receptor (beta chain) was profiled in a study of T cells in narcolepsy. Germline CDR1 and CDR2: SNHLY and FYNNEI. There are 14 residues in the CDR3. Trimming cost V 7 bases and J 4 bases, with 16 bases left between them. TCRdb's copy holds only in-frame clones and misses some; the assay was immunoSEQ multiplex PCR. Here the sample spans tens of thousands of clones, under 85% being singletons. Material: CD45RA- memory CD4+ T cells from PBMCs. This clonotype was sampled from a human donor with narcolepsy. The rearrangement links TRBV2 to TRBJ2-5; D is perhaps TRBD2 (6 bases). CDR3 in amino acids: CASKIAGPAETQYF. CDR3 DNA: TGTGCCAGCAAGATCGCGGGACCGGCAGAGACCCAGTACTTC.